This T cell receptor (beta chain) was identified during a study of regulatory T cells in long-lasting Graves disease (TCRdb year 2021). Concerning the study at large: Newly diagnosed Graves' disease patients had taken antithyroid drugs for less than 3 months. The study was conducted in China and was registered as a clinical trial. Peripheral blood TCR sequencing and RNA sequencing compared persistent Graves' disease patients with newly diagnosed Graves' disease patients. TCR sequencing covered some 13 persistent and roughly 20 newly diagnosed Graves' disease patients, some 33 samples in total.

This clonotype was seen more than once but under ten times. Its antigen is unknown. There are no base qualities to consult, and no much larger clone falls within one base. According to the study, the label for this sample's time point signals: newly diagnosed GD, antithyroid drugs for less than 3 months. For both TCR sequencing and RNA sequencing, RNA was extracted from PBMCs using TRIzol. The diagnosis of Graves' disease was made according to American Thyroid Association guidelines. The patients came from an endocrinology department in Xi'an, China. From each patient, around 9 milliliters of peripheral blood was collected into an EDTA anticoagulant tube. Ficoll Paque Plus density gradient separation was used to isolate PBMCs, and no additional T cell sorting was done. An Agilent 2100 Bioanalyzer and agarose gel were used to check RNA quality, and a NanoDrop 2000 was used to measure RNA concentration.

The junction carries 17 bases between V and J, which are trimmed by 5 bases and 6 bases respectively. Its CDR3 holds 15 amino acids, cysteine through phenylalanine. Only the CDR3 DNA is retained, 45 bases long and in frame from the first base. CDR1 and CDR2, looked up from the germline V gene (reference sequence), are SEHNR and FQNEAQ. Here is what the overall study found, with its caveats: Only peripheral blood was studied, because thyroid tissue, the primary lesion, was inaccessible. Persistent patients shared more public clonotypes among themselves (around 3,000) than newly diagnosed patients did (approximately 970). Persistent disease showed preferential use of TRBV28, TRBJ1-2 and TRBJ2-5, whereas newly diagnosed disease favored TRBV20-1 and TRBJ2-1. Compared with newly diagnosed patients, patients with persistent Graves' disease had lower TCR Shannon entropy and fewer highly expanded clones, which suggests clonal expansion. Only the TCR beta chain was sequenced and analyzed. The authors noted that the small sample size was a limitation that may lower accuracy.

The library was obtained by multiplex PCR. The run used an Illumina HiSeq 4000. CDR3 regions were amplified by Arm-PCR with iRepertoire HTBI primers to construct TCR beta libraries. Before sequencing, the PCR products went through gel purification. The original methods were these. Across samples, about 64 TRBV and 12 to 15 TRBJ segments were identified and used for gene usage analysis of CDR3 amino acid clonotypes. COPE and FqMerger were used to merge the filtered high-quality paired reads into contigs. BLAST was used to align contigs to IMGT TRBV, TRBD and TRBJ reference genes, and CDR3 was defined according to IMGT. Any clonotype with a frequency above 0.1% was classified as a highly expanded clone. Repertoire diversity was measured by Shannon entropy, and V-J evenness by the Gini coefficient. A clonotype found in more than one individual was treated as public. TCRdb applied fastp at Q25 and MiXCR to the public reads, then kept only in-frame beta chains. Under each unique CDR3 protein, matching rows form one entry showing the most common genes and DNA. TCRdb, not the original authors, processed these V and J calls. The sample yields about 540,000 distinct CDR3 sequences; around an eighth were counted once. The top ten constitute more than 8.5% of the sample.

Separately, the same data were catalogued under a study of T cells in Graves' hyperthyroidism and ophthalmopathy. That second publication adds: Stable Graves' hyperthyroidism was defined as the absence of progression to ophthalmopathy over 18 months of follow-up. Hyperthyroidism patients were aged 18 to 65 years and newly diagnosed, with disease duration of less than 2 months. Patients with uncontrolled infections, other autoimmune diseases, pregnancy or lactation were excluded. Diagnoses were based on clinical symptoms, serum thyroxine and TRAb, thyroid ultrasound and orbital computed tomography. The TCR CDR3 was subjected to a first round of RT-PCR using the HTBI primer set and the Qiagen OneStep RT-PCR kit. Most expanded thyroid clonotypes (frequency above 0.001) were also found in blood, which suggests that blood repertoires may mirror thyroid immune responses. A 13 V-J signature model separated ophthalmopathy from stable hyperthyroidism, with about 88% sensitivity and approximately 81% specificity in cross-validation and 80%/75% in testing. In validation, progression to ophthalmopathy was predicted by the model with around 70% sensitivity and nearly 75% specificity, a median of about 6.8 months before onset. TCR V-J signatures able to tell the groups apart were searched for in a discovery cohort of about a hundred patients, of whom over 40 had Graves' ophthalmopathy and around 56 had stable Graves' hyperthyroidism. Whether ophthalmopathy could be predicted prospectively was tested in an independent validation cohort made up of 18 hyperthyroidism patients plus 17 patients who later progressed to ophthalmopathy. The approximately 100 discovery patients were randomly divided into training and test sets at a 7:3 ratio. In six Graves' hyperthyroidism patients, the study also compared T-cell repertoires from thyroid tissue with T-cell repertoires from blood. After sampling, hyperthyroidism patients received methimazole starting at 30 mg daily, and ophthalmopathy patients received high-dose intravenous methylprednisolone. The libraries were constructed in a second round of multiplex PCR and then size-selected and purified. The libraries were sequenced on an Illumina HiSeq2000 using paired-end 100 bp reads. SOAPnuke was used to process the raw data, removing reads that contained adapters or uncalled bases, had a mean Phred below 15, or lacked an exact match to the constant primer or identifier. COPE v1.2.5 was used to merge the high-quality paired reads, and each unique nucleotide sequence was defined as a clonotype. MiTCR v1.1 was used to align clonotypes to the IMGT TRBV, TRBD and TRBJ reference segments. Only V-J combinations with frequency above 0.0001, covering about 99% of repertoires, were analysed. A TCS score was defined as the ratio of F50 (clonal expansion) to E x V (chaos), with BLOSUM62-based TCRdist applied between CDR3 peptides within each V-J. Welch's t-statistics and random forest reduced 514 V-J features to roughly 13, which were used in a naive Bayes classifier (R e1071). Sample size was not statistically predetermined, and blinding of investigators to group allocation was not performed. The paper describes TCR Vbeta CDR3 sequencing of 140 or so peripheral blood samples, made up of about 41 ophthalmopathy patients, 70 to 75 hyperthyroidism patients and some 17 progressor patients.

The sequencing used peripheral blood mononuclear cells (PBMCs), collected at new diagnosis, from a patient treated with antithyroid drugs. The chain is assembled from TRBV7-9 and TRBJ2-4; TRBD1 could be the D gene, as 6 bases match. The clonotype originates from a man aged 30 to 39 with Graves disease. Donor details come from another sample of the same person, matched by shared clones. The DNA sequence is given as TGTGCCAGCAGCGGGGGCAGGACCGTGGGAAACATTCAGTACTTC. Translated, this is CASSGGRTVGNIQYF.